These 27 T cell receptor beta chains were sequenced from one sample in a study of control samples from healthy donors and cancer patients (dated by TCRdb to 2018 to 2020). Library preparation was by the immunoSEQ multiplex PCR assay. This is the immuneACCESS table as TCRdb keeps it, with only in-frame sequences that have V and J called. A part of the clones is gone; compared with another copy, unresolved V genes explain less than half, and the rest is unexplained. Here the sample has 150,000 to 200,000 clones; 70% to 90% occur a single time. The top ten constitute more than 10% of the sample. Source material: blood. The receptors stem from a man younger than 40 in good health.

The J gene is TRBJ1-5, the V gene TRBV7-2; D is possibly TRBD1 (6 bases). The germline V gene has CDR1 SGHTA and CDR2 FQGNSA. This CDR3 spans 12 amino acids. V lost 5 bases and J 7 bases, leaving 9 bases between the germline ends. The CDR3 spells CASSQGFQPQHF. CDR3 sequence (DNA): TGTGCCAGCAGCCAGGGGTTCCAGCCCCAGCATTTT.

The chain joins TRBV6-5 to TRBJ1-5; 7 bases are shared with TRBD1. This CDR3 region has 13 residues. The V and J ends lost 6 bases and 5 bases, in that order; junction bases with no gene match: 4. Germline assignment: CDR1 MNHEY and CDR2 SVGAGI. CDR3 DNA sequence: TGTGCCAGCAGGGCTACAGGGGATCAGCCCCAGCATTTT. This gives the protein CASRATGDQPQHF.

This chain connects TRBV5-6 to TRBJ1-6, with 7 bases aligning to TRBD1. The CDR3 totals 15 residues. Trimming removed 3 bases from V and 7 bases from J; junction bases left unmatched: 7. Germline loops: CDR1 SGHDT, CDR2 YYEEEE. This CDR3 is CASSSDRAQNSPLHF. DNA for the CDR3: TGTGCCAGCAGCTCAGACAGGGCACAAAATTCACCCCTCCACTTT.

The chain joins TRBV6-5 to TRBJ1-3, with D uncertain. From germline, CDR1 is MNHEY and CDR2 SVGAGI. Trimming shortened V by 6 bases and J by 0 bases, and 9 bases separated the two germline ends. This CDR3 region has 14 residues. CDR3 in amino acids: CASSLGTSGNTIYF. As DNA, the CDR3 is TGTGCCAGCAGCCTAGGCACCTCTGGAAACACCATATATTTT.

CDR3 region: CASSQDLVGGKPQHF. The CDR3 coding sequence is TGTGCCAGCAGCCAAGATCTAGTAGGGGGGAAGCCCCAGCATTTT. The chain has TRBV3-1 (or the pseudogene TRBV3-2) and TRBJ1-5, with D perhaps TRBD1 (6 bases). V was trimmed by 0 bases and J by 8 bases, leaving 14 bases between them. Germline values: CDR1 LGHDT, CDR2 YNNKEL (reference sequence). The CDR3 contains 15 residues.

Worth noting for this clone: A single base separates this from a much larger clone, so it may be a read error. The CDR3 sequence: CASSLGTGEAFF. In DNA form, the CDR3 reads TGTGCCAGCAGCTTGGGGACAGGGGAAGCTTTCTTT. This chain links TRBV7-3 with TRBJ1-1; 9 bases agree with TRBD1. The J segment lost 8 bases and the V segment lost 3 bases, leaving 1 base of the junction unmatched. Germline CDR1 is SGHTA and CDR2 is FQGTGA. This CDR3 comprises 12 residues.

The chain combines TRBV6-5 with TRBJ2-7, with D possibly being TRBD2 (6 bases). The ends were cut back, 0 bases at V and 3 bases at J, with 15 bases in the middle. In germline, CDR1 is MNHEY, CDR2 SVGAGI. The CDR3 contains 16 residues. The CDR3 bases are TGTGCCAGCAGTTACTCCGGAGGGTACTCCTTCTACGAGCAGTACTTC. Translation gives CASSYSGGYSFYEQYF.

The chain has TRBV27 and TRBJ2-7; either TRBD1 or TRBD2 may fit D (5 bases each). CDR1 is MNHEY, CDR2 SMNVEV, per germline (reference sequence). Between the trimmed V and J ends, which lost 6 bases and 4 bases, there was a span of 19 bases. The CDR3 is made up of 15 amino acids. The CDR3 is CASRESNGTPYEQYF. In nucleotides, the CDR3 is TGTGCCAGCAGGGAGTCTAATGGGACCCCATACGAGCAGTACTTC.

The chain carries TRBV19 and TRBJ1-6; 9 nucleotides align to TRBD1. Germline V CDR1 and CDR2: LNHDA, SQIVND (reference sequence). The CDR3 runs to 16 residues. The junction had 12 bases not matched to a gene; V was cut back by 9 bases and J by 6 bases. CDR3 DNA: TGTGCCAGCCACCCCGGGACAGGGCTTCCTAATTCACCCCTCCACTTT. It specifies CASHPGTGLPNSPLHF.

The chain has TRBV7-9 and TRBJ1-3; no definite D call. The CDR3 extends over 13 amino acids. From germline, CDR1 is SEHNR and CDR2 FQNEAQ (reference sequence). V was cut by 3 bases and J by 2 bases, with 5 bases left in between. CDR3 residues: CASSLGPGNTIYF. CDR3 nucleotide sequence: TGTGCCAGCAGCTTGGGCCCTGGAAACACCATATATTTT.

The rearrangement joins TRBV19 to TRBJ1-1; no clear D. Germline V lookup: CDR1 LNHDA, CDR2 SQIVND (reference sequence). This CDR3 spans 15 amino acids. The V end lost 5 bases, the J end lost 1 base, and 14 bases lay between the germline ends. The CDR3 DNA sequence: TGTGCCAGTAGTCCGGAGGCCCTTGGGAACACTGAAGCTTTCTTT. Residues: CASSPEALGNTEAFF.

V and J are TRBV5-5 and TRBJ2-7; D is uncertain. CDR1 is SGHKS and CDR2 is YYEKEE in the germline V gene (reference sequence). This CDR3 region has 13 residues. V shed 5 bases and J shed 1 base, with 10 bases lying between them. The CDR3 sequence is CASSIPGSYEQYF. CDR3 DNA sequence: TGTGCCAGCAGTATACCCGGATCCTACGAGCAGTACTTC.

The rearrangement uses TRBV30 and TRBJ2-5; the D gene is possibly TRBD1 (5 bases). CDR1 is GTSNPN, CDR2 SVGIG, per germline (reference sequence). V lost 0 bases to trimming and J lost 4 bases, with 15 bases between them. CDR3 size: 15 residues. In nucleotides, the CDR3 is TGTGCCTGGAGTGTAGGGGCCTGGGTGTCAGAGACCCAGTACTTC. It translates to CAWSVGAWVSETQYF.

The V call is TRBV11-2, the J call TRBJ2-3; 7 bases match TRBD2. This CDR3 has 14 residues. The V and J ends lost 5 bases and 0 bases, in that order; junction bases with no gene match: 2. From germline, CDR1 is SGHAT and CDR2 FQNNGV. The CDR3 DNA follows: TGTGCCAGCAGCCCCGGGGGGAGCACAGATACGCAGTATTTT. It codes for CASSPGGSTDTQYF.

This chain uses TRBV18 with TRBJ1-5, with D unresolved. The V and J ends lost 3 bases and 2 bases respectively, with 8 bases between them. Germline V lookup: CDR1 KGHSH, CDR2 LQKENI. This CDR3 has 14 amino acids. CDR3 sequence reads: CASSPGLGNQPQHF. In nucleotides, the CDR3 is TGTGCCAGCTCACCGGGTTTGGGCAATCAGCCCCAGCATTTT.

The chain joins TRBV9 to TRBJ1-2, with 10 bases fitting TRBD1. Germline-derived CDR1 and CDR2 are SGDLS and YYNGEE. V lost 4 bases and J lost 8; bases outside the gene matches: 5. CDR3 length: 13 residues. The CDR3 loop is CASSIRDRGGYTF. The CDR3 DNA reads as TGTGCCAGCAGCATCCGGGACAGGGGCGGCTACACCTTC.

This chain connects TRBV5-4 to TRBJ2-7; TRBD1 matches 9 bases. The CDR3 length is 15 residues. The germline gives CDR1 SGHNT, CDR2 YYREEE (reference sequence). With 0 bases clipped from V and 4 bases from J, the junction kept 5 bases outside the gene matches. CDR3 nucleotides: TGTGCCAGCAGCTTGGAAACAGGGGGCCCTTACGAGCAGTACTTC. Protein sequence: CASSLETGGPYEQYF.

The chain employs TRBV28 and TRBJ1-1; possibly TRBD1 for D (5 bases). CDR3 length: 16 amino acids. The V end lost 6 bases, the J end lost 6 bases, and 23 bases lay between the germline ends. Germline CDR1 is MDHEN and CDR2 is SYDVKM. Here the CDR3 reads CASRVVGGATIAEAFF. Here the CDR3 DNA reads TGTGCCAGCAGGGTTGTAGGCGGGGCAACAATAGCTGAAGCTTTCTTT.

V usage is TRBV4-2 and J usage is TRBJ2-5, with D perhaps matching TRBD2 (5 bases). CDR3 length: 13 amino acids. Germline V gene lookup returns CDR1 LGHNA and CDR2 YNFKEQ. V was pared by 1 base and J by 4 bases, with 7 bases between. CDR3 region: CASSQVEGETQYF. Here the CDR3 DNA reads TGTGCCAGCAGCCAAGTTGAGGGAGAGACCCAGTACTTC.

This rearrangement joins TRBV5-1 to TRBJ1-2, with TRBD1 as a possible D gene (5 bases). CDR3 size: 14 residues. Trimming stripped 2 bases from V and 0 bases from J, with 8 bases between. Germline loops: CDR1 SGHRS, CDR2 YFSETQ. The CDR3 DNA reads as TGCGCCAGCAGCTTAGAGACAGCTAACTATGGCTACACCTTC. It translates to CASSLETANYGYTF. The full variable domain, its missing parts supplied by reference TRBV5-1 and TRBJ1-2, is KAGVTQTPRYLIKTRGQQVTLSCSPISGHRSVSWYQQTPGQGLQFLFEYFSETQRNKGNFPGRFSGRQFSNSRSEMNVSTLELGDSALYLCASSLETANYGYTFGSGTRLTVV.

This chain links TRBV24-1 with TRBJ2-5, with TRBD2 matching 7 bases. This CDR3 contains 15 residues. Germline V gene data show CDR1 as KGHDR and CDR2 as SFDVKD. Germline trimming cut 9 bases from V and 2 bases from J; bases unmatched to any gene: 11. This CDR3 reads CATQKGGIGQETQYF. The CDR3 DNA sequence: TGTGCCACCCAAAAGGGAGGGATAGGGCAAGAGACCCAGTACTTC.

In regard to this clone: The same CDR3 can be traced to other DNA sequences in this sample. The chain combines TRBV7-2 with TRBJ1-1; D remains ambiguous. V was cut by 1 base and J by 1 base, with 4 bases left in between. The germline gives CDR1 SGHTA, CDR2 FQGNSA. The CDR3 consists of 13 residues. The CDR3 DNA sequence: TGTGCCAGCAGCTTAGGGCGGAACACTGAAGCTTTCTTT. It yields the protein CASSLGRNTEAFF.

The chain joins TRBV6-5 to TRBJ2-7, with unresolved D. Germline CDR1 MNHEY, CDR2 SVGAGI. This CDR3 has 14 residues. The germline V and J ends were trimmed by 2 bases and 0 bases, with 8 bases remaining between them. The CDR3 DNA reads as TGTGCCAGCAGTTACGAAGAGGCCTCCTACGAGCAGTACTTC. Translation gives CASSYEEASYEQYF.

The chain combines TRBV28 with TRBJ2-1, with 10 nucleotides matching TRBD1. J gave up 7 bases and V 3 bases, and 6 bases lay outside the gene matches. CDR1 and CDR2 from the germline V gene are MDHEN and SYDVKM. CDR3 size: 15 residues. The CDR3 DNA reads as TGTGCCAGCAGTTTGGGACAGGGGTGGGGGAATGAGCAGTTCTTC. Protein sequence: CASSLGQGWGNEQFF. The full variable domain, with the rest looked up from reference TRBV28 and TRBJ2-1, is DVKVTQSSRYLVKRTGEKVFLECVQDMDHENMFWYRQDPGLGLRLIYFSYDVKMKEKGDIPEGYSVSREKKERFSLILESASTNQTSMYLCASSLGQGWGNEQFFGPGTRLTVL.

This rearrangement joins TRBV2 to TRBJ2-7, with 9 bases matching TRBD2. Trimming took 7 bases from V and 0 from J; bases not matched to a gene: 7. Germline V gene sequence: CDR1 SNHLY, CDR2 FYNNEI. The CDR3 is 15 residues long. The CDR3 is CASTRLAGHSYEQYF. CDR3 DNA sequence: TGTGCCAGCACCAGGCTAGCGGGACACTCCTACGAGCAGTACTTC.

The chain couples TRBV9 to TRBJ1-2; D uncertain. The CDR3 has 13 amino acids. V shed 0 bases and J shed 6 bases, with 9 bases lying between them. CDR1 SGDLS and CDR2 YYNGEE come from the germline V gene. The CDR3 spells CASSVVAGNGYTF. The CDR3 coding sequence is TGTGCCAGCAGCGTAGTCGCCGGGAATGGCTACACCTTC.

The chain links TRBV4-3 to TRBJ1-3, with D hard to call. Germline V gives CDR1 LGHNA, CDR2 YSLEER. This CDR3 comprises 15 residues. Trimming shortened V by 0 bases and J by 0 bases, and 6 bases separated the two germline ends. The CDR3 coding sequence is TGCGCCAGCAGCCAAGAACAGAACTCTGGAAACACCATATATTTT. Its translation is CASSQEQNSGNTIYF.